Following are 9 T cell receptor beta chains from one sample sequenced in a study of neurological immune-mediated disorders. TCRdb independently ran MiXCR on the 5' RACE reads; one entry per CDR3 protein. Of more than 75,000 distinct CDR3 sequences listed, approximately 4% are singletons. The specimen was PBMCs. These TCRs come from a woman aged 45-65 years with multiple sclerosis.

There are many counts of this clonotype. The chain employs TRBV27 and TRBJ1-5; D unresolved. Germline V gives CDR1 MNHEY, CDR2 SMNVEV (reference sequence). The CDR3 is made up of 12 amino acids. V gave up 3 bases and J gave up 4 bases, with 4 bases separating them. This CDR3 is CASSFFNQPQHF. The CDR3 DNA is TGTGCCAGCAGTTTCTTTAATCAGCCCCAGCATTTT.

This clonotype was recorded many times. The CDR3 region is CASSESGYQNIQYF. CDR3 bases: TGTGCCAGCAGTGAATCAGGGTACCAAAACATTCAGTACTTC. V is TRBV25-1 and J is TRBJ2-4; a weak D match, TRBD1 (5 bases). Trimming removed 1 base from V and 5 bases from J, with 9 bases in between. Germline-derived CDR1 and CDR2 are MGHDK and SYGVNS. The CDR3 runs 14 residues.

This clonotype was found many times. The chain couples TRBV12-3 or TRBV12-4 to TRBJ2-7, with TRBD1 matching over 7 bases. The CDR3 runs to 11 residues. Unmatched junction bases numbered 7, after V lost 6 bases and J lost 11 bases. CDR3 nucleotides: TGTGCCAGCAGGAGGACAGGTGAAGAGTACTTC. This translates into CASRRTGEEYF.

Many counts were recorded for this clonotype. This chain joins TRBV7-9 and TRBJ1-1; 8 nucleotides line up with TRBD1. Germline CDR1 SEHNR, CDR2 FQNEAQ (reference sequence). This CDR3 region has 14 residues. V trimming: 6 bases; J trimming: 4 bases; junction bases outside the gene matches: 7. The chain's CDR3 is CASRGQGSSTEAFF. CDR3 in DNA: TGTGCCAGCAGAGGACAGGGTAGCAGCACTGAAGCTTTCTTT.

This clonotype has ten or more counts. V gene TRBV10-3 combines with J gene TRBJ1-4, with TRBD1 as a possible D gene (6 bases). The CDR3 extends over 13 amino acids. Trimming removed 8 bases from V and 0 bases from J, with 7 bases in between. In germline, CDR1 is ENHRY, CDR2 SYGVKD. As DNA, the CDR3 is TGTGCCATCGGGGACACAACTAATGAAAAACTGTTTTTT. Its translation is CAIGDTTNEKLFF.

This clonotype was seen ten or more times. The CDR3 bases are TGCAGCGTTGTATCCCGTCCAGGGCCTCCTGAAGCTTTCTTT. It translates to CSVVSRPGPPEAFF. The chain joins TRBV29-1 to TRBJ1-1, with D perhaps TRBD1 (5 bases). V was cut by 4 bases and J by 6 bases, with 18 bases left in between. Per germline, CDR1 SQVTM and CDR2 ANQGSEA. The CDR3 contains 14 residues.

This clonotype was recorded at least ten times. The rearrangement joins TRBV6-2 or TRBV6-3 to TRBJ2-3, with D perhaps TRBD1 (6 bases). This CDR3 comprises 15 residues. V was trimmed by 7 bases and J by 5 bases, leaving 19 bases between them. The V gene's germline CDR1 is MNHEY and CDR2 SVGEGT. The DNA for the CDR3 is TGTGCCAGCATCCAAAGTGGGGGCTGGGGAGATACGCAGTATTTT. Protein product: CASIQSGGWGDTQYF.

Comment on this clonotype: Sequence at one end of the junction differs from germline and may be a read error. The rearrangement links TRBV3-1 to TRBJ1-5; D gene unclear. In germline, CDR1 is LGHDT, CDR2 YNNKEL (reference sequence). This CDR3 is built from 12 residues. The CDR3 region has the DNA TGTGACAGCAGCAAAGGCAATCAGCCCCAGCATTTT. It yields the protein CDSSKGNQPQHF.

In its sample, this clonotype was seen many times. This chain connects TRBV12-3 or TRBV12-4 to TRBJ1-4; D possibly corresponds to TRBD1 (6 bases). Between the trimmed V and J ends, which lost 7 bases and 5 bases, there was a span of 14 bases. This CDR3 comprises 14 residues. CDR3 region: CASTKGGSNEKLFF. The CDR3 nucleotides are TGTGCCAGCACCAAGGGGGGCAGCAATGAAAAACTGTTTTTT.